Listed below are T cell receptor beta chains from one sample, sequenced in a study of molecular identifiers for immune sequencing clone quantification. A single record per CDR3 protein comes from TCRdb applying MiXCR to the PCR reads. This table holds 75,000 to 95,000 distinct CDR3 sequences, around a quarter found once. The sequencing input was naive CD8+ T cells from blood, with Jurkat cell RNA spiked in. The source of these receptors is a human donor in good health. Some libraries in this study had Jurkat cell RNA spiked in. Each CDR3 is given with its conserved first and last residue. Fields, in order: V gene, D gene, clone size, J gene, CDR3 DNA, CDR3 protein. The D gene is left open where the match is weak. Some rows have no size entry. The others give once, few or many, or a class for an expanded clone.

TRBV6-2/TRBV6-3	.	.	TRBJ1-1	TGTGCCAGCAAACTCACCGCGAACACTGAAGCTTTCTTT	CASKLTANTEAFF
TRBV6-1	TRBD1	few	TRBJ1-4	TGTGCCAGCAGTGGAGGGACAGGACCTAATGAAAAACTGTTTTTT	CASSGGTGPNEKLFF
TRBV20-1	TRBD2	.	TRBJ2-5	TGCAGTACTGCGCTAGCGGGGGGCCAACAAGAGACCCAGTACTTC	CSTALAGGQQETQYF
TRBV7-9	TRBD1	many	TRBJ1-2	TGTGCCAGCAGGGGACAGGGGGTAATTGGCTACACCTTC	CASRGQGVIGYTF
TRBV28	.	many	TRBJ2-3	TGTGCCAGCAGCCGCGGGGGCAGAGATACGCAGTATTTT	CASSRGGRDTQYF
TRBV20-1	TRBD2	.	TRBJ2-1	TGCAGTGCTAGAGATTTGCGGGAGTCTCGGTACAATGAGCAGTTCTTC	CSARDLRESRYNEQFF
TRBV5-1	TRBD2	many	TRBJ2-5	TGCGCCAGCAGCTTGTTGCGGGGGGCCCAGGAGACCCAGTACTTC	CASSLLRGAQETQYF
TRBV5-1	TRBD1	.	TRBJ2-1	TGCGCCAGCGGTCCTACCCCGGGACAGAGCTCCTACAATGAGCAGTTCTTC	CASGPTPGQSSYNEQFF
TRBV7-9	.	few	TRBJ2-3	TGTGCCAGCAGCTTAGCGAGTTATGAGAGCACAGATACGCAGTATTTT	CASSLASYESTDTQYF
TRBV21-1	.	.	TRBJ1-5	TGTGCCAGCAGCATGGGGGGCAATCAGCCCCAGCATTTT	CASSMGGNQPQHF
TRBV20-1	TRBD1	.	TRBJ2-7	TGCAGTGCTAGGAGGGACAGGGGGTTCCACGAGCAGTACTTC	CSARRDRGFHEQYF
TRBV20-1	.	.	TRBJ1-2	TGCAGTGCTAGAGATCCGGCGGGGCAGCAGTATGGCTACACCTTC	CSARDPAGQQYGYTF
TRBV14	.	many	TRBJ1-5	TGTGCCAGCAGCCAAGATACTCGAGCGGATCAGCCCCAGCATTTT	CASSQDTRADQPQHF
TRBV27	.	many	TRBJ1-1	TGTGCCAGCAGTTTAGGGCCCTTCATGAACACTGAAGCTTTCTTT	CASSLGPFMNTEAFF
TRBV20-1	.	.	TRBJ1-1	TGCAGTGCTAGTTCCCCTCTTTGGGACGTGGGCACTGAAGCTTTCTTT	CSASSPLWDVGTEAFF
TRBV6-2/TRBV6-3	.	many	TRBJ2-6	TGTGCCAGCAGTGATCCAGACTCTGGGGCCAACGTCCTGACTTTC	CASSDPDSGANVLTF
TRBV6-6	TRBD2	.	TRBJ2-1	TGTGCCAGCAGTCCCTGGACTAGCAGGATCAGCTCCTACAATGAGCAGTTCTTC	CASSPWTSRISSYNEQFF
TRBV30	.	few	TRBJ2-3	TGTGCCTGGAGTGTAGGGATTGGGGAGTCAGATACGCAGTATTTT	CAWSVGIGESDTQYF
TRBV6-2/TRBV6-3	TRBD1	.	TRBJ2-7	TGTACCAGCAGAGGACAGGGCCCATACGAGCAGTACTTC	CTSRGQGPYEQYF
TRBV9	TRBD1	few	TRBJ2-5	TGTGCCAGCAGCGATACATTACAGGGGGCCCGAGAGACCCAGTACTTC	CASSDTLQGARETQYF
TRBV7-9	TRBD2	many	TRBJ2-7	TGTGCCAGCAGCGACGGACTAGCGGGAGCCTACGAGCAGTACTTC	CASSDGLAGAYEQYF
TRBV28	.	.	TRBJ2-3	TGTGCCAGCAATTTTGGATTGGATACGCAGTATTTT	CASNFGLDTQYF
TRBV12-3/TRBV12-4	.	many	TRBJ1-1	TGTGCCAGCCACGGGGGTCGGACTGAAGCTTTCTTT	CASHGGRTEAFF
TRBV7-2	TRBD2	many	TRBJ2-2	TGTGCCAGCAGCACACGGGAGGTGGGCTTCACCGGGGAGCTGTTTTTT	CASSTREVGFTGELFF
TRBV9	.	.	TRBJ2-7	TGTGCCAGCAGCGCCGGCCAACAGATCACCTACGAGCAGTACTTC	CASSAGQQITYEQYF
TRBV4-1	TRBD1	.	TRBJ1-6	TGCGCCAGCAGCCAAGAGACAGGGTATTCACCCCCCCACTTT	CASSQETGYSPPHF
TRBV12-3/TRBV12-4	.	few	TRBJ2-7	TGTGCCAGCAGTTTTACCAGTTACGAGCAGTACTTC	CASSFTSYEQYF
TRBV6-2/TRBV6-3	.	few	TRBJ2-1	TGTGCCAGCAGTTACTCGACTGAGCAGTTCTTC	CASSYSTEQFF
TRBV6-5	.	.	TRBJ2-1	TGTGCCAGCAGGCCACTTAGGGGTTCCTACAATGAGCAGTTCTTC	CASRPLRGSYNEQFF
TRBV19	.	few	TRBJ1-4	TGTGCCAGTAGTATGGAGGGCAGCAGAAATGAAAAACTGTTTTTT	CASSMEGSRNEKLFF
TRBV30	.	.	TRBJ2-2	TGTGCCTTCGAGATGAACACCGGGGAGCTGTTTTTT	CAFEMNTGELFF
TRBV20-1	TRBD2	many	TRBJ2-5	TGCAGTGCCCTAAGTGGGACTAGCGGGGGAGAGACCCAGTACTTC	CSALSGTSGGETQYF
TRBV6-2/TRBV6-3	.	.	TRBJ2-5	TGTGCCAGCAAACCCGGGCGGTACCAAGAGACCCAGTACTTC	CASKPGRYQETQYF
TRBV27	.	.	TRBJ2-6	TGTGCCAGCAGTTTAGCCCAGGCTGGGGCCAACGTCCTGACTTTC	CASSLAQAGANVLTF
TRBV3-1	.	.	TRBJ1-2	TGTGCCATCAGCAGTGGGATCCCGCCGGGCTACACCTTC	CAISSGIPPGYTF
TRBV20-1	TRBD1	few	TRBJ1-1	TGCAGTGCTTCCGGGACAGTGAACACTGAAGCTTTCTTT	CSASGTVNTEAFF
TRBV29-1	TRBD2	.	TRBJ2-7	TGCAGCGTTGAAGAGTCTAGCGGTCAGCCCTACGAGCAGTACTTC	CSVEESSGQPYEQYF
TRBV4-3	.	many	TRBJ2-7	TGCGCCAGCAGCCAAGATGGTTCGGCACAGATAACTCAATTC	CASSQDGSAQITQF
TRBV30	.	.	TRBJ2-1	TGTGCCTGGAGTACAGTGGACGGCCAGAATGAGCAGTTCTTC	CAWSTVDGQNEQFF
TRBV2	TRBD1	many	TRBJ2-3	TGTGCCAACCAACAGGGGTTTAGCACAGATACGCAGTATTTT	CANQQGFSTDTQYF
TRBV30	.	many	TRBJ2-1	TGTGCCTGGAGTTCAGCGCAGGGGTATGAGCAGTTCTTC	CAWSSAQGYEQFF